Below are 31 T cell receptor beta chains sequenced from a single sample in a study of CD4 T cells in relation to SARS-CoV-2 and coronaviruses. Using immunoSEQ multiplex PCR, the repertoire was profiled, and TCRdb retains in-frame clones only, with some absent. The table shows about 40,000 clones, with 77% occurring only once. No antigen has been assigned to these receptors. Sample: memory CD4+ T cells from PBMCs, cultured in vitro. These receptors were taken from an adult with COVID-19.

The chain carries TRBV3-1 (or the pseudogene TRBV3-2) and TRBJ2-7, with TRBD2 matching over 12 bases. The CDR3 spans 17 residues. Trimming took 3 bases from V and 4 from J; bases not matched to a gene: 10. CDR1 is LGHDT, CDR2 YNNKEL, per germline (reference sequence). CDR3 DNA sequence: TGTGCCAGCAGCCAGCTGTTGACTAGCGGGAGTTTGTACGAGCAGTACTTC. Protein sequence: CASSQLLTSGSLYEQYF.

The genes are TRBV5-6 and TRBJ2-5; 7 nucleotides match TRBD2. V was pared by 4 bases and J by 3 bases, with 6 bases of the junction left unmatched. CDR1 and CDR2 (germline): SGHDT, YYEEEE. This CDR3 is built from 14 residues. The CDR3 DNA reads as TGTGCCAGCAGCGACACTGCGGGAGAAGAGACCCAGTACTTC. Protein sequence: CASSDTAGEETQYF.

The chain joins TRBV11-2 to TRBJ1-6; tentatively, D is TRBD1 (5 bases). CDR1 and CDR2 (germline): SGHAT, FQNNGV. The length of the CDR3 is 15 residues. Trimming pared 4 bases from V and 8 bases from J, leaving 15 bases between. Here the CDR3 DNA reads TGTGCCAGCAGCTACCCCTGGGACGGACATTCACCCCTCCACTTT. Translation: CASSYPWDGHSPLHF.

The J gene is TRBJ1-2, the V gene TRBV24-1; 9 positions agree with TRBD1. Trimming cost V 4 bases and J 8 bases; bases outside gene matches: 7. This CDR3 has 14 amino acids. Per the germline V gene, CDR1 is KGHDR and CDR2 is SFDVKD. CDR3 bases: TGTGCCACCAGTGACCGGGACAGGGACTGGGGCTACACCTTC. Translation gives CATSDRDRDWGYTF.

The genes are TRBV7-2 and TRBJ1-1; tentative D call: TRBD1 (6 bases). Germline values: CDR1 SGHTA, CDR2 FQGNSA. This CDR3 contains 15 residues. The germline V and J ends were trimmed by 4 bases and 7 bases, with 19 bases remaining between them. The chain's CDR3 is CASSSYGGHFFEAFF. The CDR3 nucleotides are TGTGCCAGCAGCTCCTACGGGGGACACTTCTTTGAAGCTTTCTTT.

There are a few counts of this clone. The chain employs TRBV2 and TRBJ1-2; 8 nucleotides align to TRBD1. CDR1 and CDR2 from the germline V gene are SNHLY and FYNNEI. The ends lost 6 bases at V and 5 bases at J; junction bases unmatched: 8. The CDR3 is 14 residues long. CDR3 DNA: TGTGCCAGCAGCCCGACAGGGGAGGCTTATGGCTACACCTTC. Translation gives CASSPTGEAYGYTF.

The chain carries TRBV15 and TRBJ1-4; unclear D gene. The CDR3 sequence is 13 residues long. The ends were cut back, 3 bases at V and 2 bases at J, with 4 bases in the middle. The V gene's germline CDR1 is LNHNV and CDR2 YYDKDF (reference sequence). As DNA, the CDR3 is TGTGCCACCAGCAGGGCCACTAATGAAAAACTGTTTTTT. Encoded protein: CATSRATNEKLFF.

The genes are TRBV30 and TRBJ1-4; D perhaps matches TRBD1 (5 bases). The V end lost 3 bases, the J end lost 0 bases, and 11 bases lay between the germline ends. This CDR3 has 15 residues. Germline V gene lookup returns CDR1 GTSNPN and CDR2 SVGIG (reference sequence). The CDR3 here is CAWSPGHTTNEKLFF. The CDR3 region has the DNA TGTGCCTGGAGCCCAGGACACACAACTAATGAAAAACTGTTTTTT.

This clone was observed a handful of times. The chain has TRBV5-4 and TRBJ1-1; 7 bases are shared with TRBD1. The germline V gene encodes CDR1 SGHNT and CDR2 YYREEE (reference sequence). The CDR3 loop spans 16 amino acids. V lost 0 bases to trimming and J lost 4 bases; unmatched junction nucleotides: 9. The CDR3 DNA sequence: TGTGCCAGCAGCTTGGTGGCAGGGGGAGTTGGCACTGAAGCTTTCTTT. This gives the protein CASSLVAGGVGTEAFF.

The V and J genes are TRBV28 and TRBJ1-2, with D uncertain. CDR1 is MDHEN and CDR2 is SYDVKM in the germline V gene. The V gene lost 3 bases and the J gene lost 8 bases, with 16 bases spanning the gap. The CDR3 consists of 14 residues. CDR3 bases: TGTGCCAGCAGTTTCCCTAGGCGGCTCTACGGCTACACCTTC. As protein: CASSFPRRLYGYTF.

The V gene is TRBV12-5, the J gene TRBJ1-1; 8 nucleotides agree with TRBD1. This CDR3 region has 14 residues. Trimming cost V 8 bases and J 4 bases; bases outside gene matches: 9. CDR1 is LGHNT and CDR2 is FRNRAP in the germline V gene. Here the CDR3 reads CASSKGQGFTEAFF. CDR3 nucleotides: TGTGCTAGTAGTAAAGGACAGGGTTTCACTGAAGCTTTCTTT. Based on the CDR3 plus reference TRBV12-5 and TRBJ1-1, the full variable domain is DARVTQTPRHKVTEMGQEVTMRCQPILGHNTVFWYRQTMMQGLELLAYFRNRAPLDDSGMPKDRFSAEMPDATLATLKIQPSEPRDSAVYFCASSKGQGFTEAFFGQGTRLTVV.

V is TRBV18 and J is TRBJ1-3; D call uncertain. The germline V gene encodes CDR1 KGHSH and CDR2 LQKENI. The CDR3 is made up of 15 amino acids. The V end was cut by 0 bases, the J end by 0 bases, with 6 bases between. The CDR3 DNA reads TGTGCCAGCTCACCACCATACTCCTCTGGAAACACCATATATTTT. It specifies CASSPPYSSGNTIYF.

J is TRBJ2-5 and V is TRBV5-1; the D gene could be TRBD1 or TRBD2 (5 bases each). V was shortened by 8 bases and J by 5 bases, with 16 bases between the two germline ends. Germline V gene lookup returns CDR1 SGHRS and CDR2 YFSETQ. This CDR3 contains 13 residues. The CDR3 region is CASTLGETETQYF. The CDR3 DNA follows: TGCGCCAGTACCTTAGGGGAGACGGAGACCCAGTACTTC.

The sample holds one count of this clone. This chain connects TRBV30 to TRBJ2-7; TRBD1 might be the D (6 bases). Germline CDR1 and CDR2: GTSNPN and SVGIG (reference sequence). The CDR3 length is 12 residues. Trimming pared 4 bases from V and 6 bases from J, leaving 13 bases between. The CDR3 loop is CAWNAGRGEQYF. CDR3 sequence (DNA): TGTGCCTGGAATGCCGGCAGGGGCGAGCAGTACTTC.

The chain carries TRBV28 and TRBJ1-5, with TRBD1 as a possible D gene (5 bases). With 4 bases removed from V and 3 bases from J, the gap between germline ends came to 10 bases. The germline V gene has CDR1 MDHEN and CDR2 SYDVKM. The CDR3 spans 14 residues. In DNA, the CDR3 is TGTGCCAGCAGTTGGGGGGACCTCAATCAGCCCCAGCATTTT. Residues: CASSWGDLNQPQHF.

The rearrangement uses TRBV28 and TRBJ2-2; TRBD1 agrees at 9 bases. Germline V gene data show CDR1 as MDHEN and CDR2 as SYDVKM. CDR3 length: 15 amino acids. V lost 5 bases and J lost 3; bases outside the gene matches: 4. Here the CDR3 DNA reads TGTGCCAGCAGTCCACAGGGGGCTTACACCGGGGAGCTGTTTTTT. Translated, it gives CASSPQGAYTGELFF.

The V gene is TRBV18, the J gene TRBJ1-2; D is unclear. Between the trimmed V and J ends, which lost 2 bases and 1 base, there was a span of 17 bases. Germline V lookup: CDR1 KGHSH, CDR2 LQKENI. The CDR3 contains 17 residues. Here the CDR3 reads CASSPNREGFGNYGYTF. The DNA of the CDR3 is TGTGCCAGCTCACCAAACCGGGAAGGGTTTGGTAACTATGGCTACACCTTC.

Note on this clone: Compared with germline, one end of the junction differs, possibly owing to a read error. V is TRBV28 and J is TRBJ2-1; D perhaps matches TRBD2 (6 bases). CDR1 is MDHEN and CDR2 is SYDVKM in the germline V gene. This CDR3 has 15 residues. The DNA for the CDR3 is TGTGCCGGCAGTCCTTGGCGGGGATACTACAATGAGCAGTTCTTC. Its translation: CAGSPWRGYYNEQFF.

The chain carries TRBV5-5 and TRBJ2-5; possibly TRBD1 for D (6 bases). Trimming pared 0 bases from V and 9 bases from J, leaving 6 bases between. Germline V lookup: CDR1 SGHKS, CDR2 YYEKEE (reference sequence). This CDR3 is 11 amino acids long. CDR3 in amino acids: CASSLEGAQYF. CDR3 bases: TGTGCCAGCAGCTTGGAGGGGGCCCAGTACTTC.

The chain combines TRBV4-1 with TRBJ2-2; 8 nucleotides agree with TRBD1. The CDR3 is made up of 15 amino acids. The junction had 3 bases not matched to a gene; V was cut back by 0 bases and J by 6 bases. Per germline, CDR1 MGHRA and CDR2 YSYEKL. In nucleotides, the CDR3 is TGCGCCAGCAGCCAAGACAGGGGGCTCGCCGGGGAGCTGTTTTTT. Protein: CASSQDRGLAGELFF.

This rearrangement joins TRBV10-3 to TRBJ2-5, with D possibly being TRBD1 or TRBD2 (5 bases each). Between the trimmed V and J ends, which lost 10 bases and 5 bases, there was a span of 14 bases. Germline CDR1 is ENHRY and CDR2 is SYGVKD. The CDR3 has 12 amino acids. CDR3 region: CATRAGGETQYF. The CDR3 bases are TGTGCCACCAGGGCCGGCGGGGAGACCCAGTACTTC.

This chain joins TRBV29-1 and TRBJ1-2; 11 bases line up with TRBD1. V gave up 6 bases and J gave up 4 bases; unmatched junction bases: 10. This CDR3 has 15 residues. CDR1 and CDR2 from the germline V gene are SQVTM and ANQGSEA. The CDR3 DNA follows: TGCAGCGTCCGGGACAGGGGGAAGTTCTCCTATGGCTACACCTTC. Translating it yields CSVRDRGKFSYGYTF.

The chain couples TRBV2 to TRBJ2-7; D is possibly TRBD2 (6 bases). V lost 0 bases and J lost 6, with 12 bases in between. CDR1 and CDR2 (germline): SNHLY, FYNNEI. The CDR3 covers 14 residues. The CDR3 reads CASSEARGLPEQYF. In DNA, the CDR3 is TGTGCCAGCAGTGAAGCTCGGGGGTTACCCGAGCAGTACTTC.

In DNA form, the CDR3 reads TGTGCCAGCAGCCAAGGGATCGGGAGTGGGGTGACCCAGTACTTC. Its protein is CASSQGIGSGVTQYF. This sequence joins TRBV3-1 (or the pseudogene TRBV3-2) and TRBJ2-5; the D gene is possibly TRBD2 (6 bases). Looked up from germline, CDR1 is LGHDT and CDR2 is YNNKEL (reference sequence). The CDR3 has 15 amino acids. V was trimmed by 1 base and J by 7 bases, leaving 16 bases between them.

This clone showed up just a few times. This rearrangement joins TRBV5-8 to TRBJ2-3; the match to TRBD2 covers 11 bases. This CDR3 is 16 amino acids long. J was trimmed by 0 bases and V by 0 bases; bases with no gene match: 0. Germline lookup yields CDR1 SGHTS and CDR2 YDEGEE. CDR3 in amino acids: CASSLGTSGSTDTQYF. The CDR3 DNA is TGTGCCAGCAGCTTGGGGACTAGCGGGAGCACAGATACGCAGTATTTT. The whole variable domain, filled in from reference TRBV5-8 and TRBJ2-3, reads EAGVTQSPTHLIKTRGQQATLRCSPISGHTSVYWYQQALGLGLQFLLWYDEGEERNRGNFPPRFSGRQFPNYSSELNVNALELEDSALYLCASSLGTSGSTDTQYFGPGTRLTVL.

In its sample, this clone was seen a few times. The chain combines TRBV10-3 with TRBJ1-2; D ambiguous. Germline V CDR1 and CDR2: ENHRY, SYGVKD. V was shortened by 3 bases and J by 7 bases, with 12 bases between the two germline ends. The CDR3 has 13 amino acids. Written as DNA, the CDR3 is TGTGCCATCAGTGACTCGACGGGTCGTGGCTACACCTTC. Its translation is CAISDSTGRGYTF.

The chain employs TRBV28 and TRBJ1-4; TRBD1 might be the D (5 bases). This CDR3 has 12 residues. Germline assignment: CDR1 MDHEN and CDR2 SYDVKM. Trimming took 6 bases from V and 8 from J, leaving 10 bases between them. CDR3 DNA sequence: TGTGCCAGCAGCCTGGACACCGAAAAACTGTTTTTT. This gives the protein CASSLDTEKLFF.

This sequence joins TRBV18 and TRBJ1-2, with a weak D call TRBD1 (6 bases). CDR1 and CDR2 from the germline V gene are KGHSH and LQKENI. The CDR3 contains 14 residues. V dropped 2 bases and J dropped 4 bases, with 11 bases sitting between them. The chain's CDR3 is CASSPNREVYGYTF. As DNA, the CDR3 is TGTGCCAGCTCACCAAACAGGGAGGTCTATGGCTACACCTTC. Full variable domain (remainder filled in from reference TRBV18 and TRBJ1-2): NAGVMQNPRHLVRRRGQEARLRCSPMKGHSHVYWYRQLPEEGLKFMVYLQKENIIDESGMPKERFSAEFPKEGPSILRIQQVVRGDSAAYFCASSPNREVYGYTFGSGTRLTVV.

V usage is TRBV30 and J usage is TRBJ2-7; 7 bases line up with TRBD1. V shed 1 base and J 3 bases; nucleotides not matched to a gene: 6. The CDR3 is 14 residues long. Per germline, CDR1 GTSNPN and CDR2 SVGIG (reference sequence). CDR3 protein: CAWSAGQSFYEQYF. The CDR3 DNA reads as TGTGCCTGGAGTGCGGGACAGTCCTTCTACGAGCAGTACTTC. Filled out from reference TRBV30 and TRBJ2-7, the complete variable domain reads SQTIHQWPATLVQPVGSPLSLECTVEGTSNPNLYWYRQAAGRGLQLLFYSVGIGQISSEVPQNLSASRPQDRQFILSSKKLLLSDSGFYLCAWSAGQSFYEQYFGPGTRLTVT.

CDR3 region: CATSRDLIRMGNQPQHF. CDR3 sequence (DNA): TGTGCCACCAGCAGAGATTTAATCCGGATGGGCAATCAGCCCCAGCATTTT. The V call is TRBV15, the J call TRBJ1-5, with no clear D. The germline V gene has CDR1 LNHNV and CDR2 YYDKDF (reference sequence). V dropped 0 bases and J dropped 2 bases, with 14 bases sitting between them. CDR3 length: 17 residues.

The CDR3 here is CASSLEVEVATNEKLFF. The CDR3 DNA reads as TGTGCCAGCAGCTTAGAAGTAGAAGTTGCAACTAATGAAAAACTGTTTTTT. The chain couples TRBV11-3 to TRBJ1-4; D is undetermined. The germline V gene has CDR1 SGHNT and CDR2 YENEEA. The V end lost 0 bases, the J end lost 0 bases, and 11 bases lay between the germline ends. The CDR3 is 17 residues long.